Below, 25 T cell receptor beta chains from the same sample are listed, as sequenced in a study of blood T cell repertoires in COVID-19. Sequencing was performed with immunoSEQ multiplex PCR; in TCRdb, only in-frame clones are kept and a portion is missing. The table shows approximately 200,000 clones, with almost 80% occurring only once. The sequenced sample consisted of peripheral blood. The receptors were gathered from a man aged 55 to 70 with active or convalescent COVID-19.

This clone was seen more than once but under ten times. V is TRBV7-2 and J is TRBJ1-1; D uncertain. Per the germline V gene, CDR1 is SGHTA and CDR2 is FQGNSA. The CDR3 is 13 amino acids. V gave up 6 bases and J gave up 2 bases, with 10 bases separating them. CDR3 coding DNA: TGTGCCAGCAGTTTGCAGCGCAACACTGAAGCTTTCTTT. It codes for CASSLQRNTEAFF.

This rearrangement joins TRBV2 to TRBJ2-2, with D perhaps matching TRBD2 (5 bases). The CDR3 runs 15 residues. Germline CDR1 reads SNHLY; CDR2 reads FYNNEI. V was clipped by 2 bases and J by 4 bases, with 11 bases between them. The CDR3 here is CASSEYRGATGELFF. For the CDR3, the DNA is TGTGCCAGCAGTGAATATCGGGGTGCCACCGGGGAGCTGTTTTTT.

The CDR3 is CAWSVAGRYSSYNSPLHF. In DNA form, the CDR3 reads TGTGCCTGGAGTGTCGCGGGGAGGTATAGCTCCTATAATTCACCCCTCCACTTT. This rearrangement joins TRBV30 to TRBJ1-6; D is unclear. V lost 0 bases and J lost 0, with 15 bases in between. Per germline, CDR1 GTSNPN and CDR2 SVGIG (reference sequence). CDR3 size: 18 residues. The full variable domain, with the rest looked up from reference TRBV30 and TRBJ1-6, is SQTIHQWPATLVQPVGSPLSLECTVEGTSNPNLYWYRQAAGRGLQLLFYSVGIGQISSEVPQNLSASRPQDRQFILSSKKLLLSDSGFYLCAWSVAGRYSSYNSPLHFGNGTRLTVT.

The chain couples TRBV7-3 to TRBJ2-7; 8 nucleotides match TRBD2. The CDR3 sequence is 14 residues long. J gave up 2 bases and V 4 bases, and 4 bases lay outside the gene matches. Germline V gene lookup returns CDR1 SGHTA and CDR2 FQGTGA. CDR3: CASSSGLAPYEQYF. The CDR3 region has the DNA TGTGCCAGCAGCTCCGGACTAGCCCCCTACGAGCAGTACTTC.

Details on this clone: Other DNA sequences in the same sample also yield this CDR3. The V and J genes are TRBV6-5 and TRBJ2-7; D not certain. The germline V gene encodes CDR1 MNHEY and CDR2 SVGAGI. Trimming stripped 5 bases from V and 4 bases from J, with 12 bases between. The length of the CDR3 is 13 residues. CDR3 in DNA: TGTGCCAGCAGTCGAGGCCCTTCTTACGAGCAGTACTTC. Amino acid sequence: CASSRGPSYEQYF.

This clone turned up a few times. V gene TRBV28 combines with J gene TRBJ2-1; weak D call: TRBD1 (6 bases). The CDR3 is made up of 16 amino acids. Trimming shortened V by 5 bases and J by 4 bases, and 18 bases separated the two germline ends. The V gene's germline CDR1 is MDHEN and CDR2 SYDVKM. The CDR3 here is CASSTRQATLYNEQFF. CDR3 DNA sequence: TGTGCCAGCAGTACTCGACAGGCGACTCTATACAATGAGCAGTTCTTC.

The chain carries TRBV19 and TRBJ1-2; possible D gene TRBD1, 6 bases. V lost 3 bases and J lost 6, with 20 bases in between. The germline gives CDR1 LNHDA, CDR2 SQIVND (reference sequence). CDR3 length equals 16 residues. Written as DNA, the CDR3 is TGTGCCAGTAGTATGAAACACATGACAGGACAGAATGGCTACACCTTC. It codes for CASSMKHMTGQNGYTF.

V is TRBV12-3 or TRBV12-4 and J is TRBJ2-5, with unresolved D. V was clipped by 4 bases and J by 5 bases, with 5 bases between them. The CDR3 runs 11 residues. The CDR3 nucleotides read TGTGCCAGCAGTTCCGGGGAGACCCAGTACTTC. Protein: CASSSGETQYF.

The V call is TRBV9, the J call TRBJ2-7; D not certain. The CDR3 is 14 amino acids. Germline V gives CDR1 SGDLS, CDR2 YYNGEE. The ends were cut back, 0 bases at V and 5 bases at J, with 12 bases in the middle. The CDR3 DNA is TGTGCCAGCAGCGTAGGCCCCGAAAGAGACGAGCAGTACTTC. Its translation: CASSVGPERDEQYF. The complete variable domain, with remaining parts taken from reference TRBV9 and TRBJ2-7, reads DSGVTQTPKHLITATGQRVTLRCSPRSGDLSVYWYQQSLDQGLQFLIQYYNGEERAKGNILERFSAQQFPDLHSELNLSSLELGDSALYFCASSVGPERDEQYFGPGTRLTVT.

The V and J genes are TRBV9 and TRBJ1-1; D not certain. Germline assignment: CDR1 SGDLS and CDR2 YYNGEE. Between the trimmed V and J ends, which lost 5 bases and 3 bases, there was a span of 8 bases. The CDR3 contains 12 residues. DNA for the CDR3: TGTGCCAGCAGGTGGGCAGACACTGAAGCTTTCTTT. It is translated as CASRWADTEAFF.

The CDR3 loop reads CASSLESRETQYF. The CDR3 bases are TGTGCCAGCAGCTTAGAGTCGAGAGAGACCCAGTACTTC. V is TRBV7-8 and J is TRBJ2-5; D is uncertain. The CDR3 has 13 residues. The germline CDR1 and CDR2 sequences are SGHVS and FQNEAQ. Trimming pared 1 base from V and 4 bases from J, leaving 7 bases between.

The V call is TRBV21-1, the J call TRBJ2-4; TRBD2, the D gene given by the table, was not confirmed from the DNA. TRBV21-1 is a known pseudogene. This CDR3 has 20 amino acids. The CDR3 sequence is CASSKFLPSGRRLAKNIQYF. The CDR3 DNA follows: TGTGCCAGCAGCAAATTTCTCCCTAGCGGGAGGAGATTAGCCAAAAACATTCAGTACTTC.

The chain recombines TRBV7-9 with TRBJ2-7, with no clear D. The CDR3 sequence is 12 residues long. V lost 1 base, J lost 3 bases, and 4 bases lay in between. Germline V gene data show CDR1 as SEHNR and CDR2 as FQNEAQ (reference sequence). The CDR3 is CASSLGVYEQYF. As DNA, the CDR3 is TGTGCCAGCAGCTTAGGAGTCTACGAGCAGTACTTC.

V gene TRBV3-1 (or the pseudogene TRBV3-2) combines with J gene TRBJ2-1, with a possible D match to TRBD2 (5 bases). Per the germline V gene, CDR1 is LGHDT and CDR2 is YNNKEL (reference sequence). V gave up 1 base and J gave up 8 bases, with 6 bases separating them. The CDR3 covers 12 residues. CDR3 in amino acids: CASSQGADEQFF. CDR3 sequence (DNA): TGTGCCAGCAGCCAAGGAGCGGATGAGCAGTTCTTC.

The gene calls are TRBV7-9 and TRBJ2-2; 10 nucleotides align to TRBD2. The CDR3 consists of 17 residues. V lost 5 bases, J lost 4 bases, and 10 bases stayed unmatched. The germline gives CDR1 SEHNR, CDR2 FQNEAQ (reference sequence). The CDR3 nucleotides are TGTGCCAGCAGCCCCCCCGGGCTAGCGGGAGCCACCGGGGAGCTGTTTTTT. Its protein product is CASSPPGLAGATGELFF.

This chain joins TRBV11-2 and TRBJ2-2, with D possibly being TRBD1 (5 bases). The ends were cut back, 3 bases at V and 5 bases at J, with 7 bases in the middle. Germline CDR1 is SGHAT and CDR2 is FQNNGV. This CDR3 is 13 amino acids long. The CDR3 nucleotides are TGTGCCAGCAGCTTGAAGGGGACCGGGGAGCTGTTTTTT. It yields the protein CASSLKGTGELFF.

The V and J genes are TRBV10-3 and TRBJ2-3, with 13 bases lining up with TRBD2. Germline trimming cut 8 bases from V and 5 bases from J; bases unmatched to any gene: 4. The germline gives CDR1 ENHRY, CDR2 SYGVKD. The CDR3 contains 14 residues. The CDR3 reads CAIRLAGGQDTQYF. DNA for the CDR3: TGTGCCATCCGACTAGCGGGAGGACAAGATACGCAGTATTTT.

The V gene is TRBV2, the J gene TRBJ1-1, with TRBD1 matching 7 bases. V gave up 3 bases and J gave up 10 bases; unmatched junction bases: 5. The germline CDR1 and CDR2 sequences are SNHLY and FYNNEI. CDR3 length: 12 amino acids. The CDR3: CASSEWDRRAFF. For the CDR3, the DNA is TGTGCCAGCAGTGAGTGGGACAGAAGAGCTTTCTTT.

The rearrangement joins TRBV4-1 to TRBJ2-2, with TRBD1 as a possible D gene (5 bases). Trimming took off 3 bases at V and 4 bases at J, with 9 bases between the two ends. The CDR3 is 14 residues long. CDR1 and CDR2 from the germline V gene are MGHRA and YSYEKL. Here the CDR3 DNA reads TGCGCCAGCAGCCAGGATACAGGCACCGGGGAGCTGTTTTTT. Amino acids: CASSQDTGTGELFF.

This rearrangement joins TRBV3-1 (or the pseudogene TRBV3-2) to TRBJ2-7, with 9 bases that match TRBD1. Germline CDR1 and CDR2: LGHDT and YNNKEL (reference sequence). The CDR3 extends over 15 amino acids. With V trimmed by 0 bases and J by 5 bases, 5 bases remained unmatched. The chain's CDR3 is CASSQETGGIHEQYF. DNA for the CDR3: TGTGCCAGCAGCCAAGAGACAGGGGGAATCCACGAGCAGTACTTC.

This sequence joins TRBV2 and TRBJ2-5, with D perhaps matching TRBD1 (5 bases). The CDR3 contains 14 residues. Germline-derived CDR1 and CDR2 are SNHLY and FYNNEI. The V and J ends lost 6 bases and 5 bases respectively, with 16 bases between them. CDR3 bases: TGTGCCAGCAGCCCAGGGAAAAGGCTGGAGACCCAGTACTTC. It codes for CASSPGKRLETQYF.

The chain carries TRBV11-2 and TRBJ1-1; possible D gene TRBD1, 6 bases. The length of the CDR3 is 14 residues. Germline V gene sequence: CDR1 SGHAT, CDR2 FQNNGV. V was trimmed by 2 bases and J by 0 bases, leaving 7 bases between them. The CDR3 DNA follows: TGTGCCAGCAGCTTAACAGGGCTGAACACTGAAGCTTTCTTT. The encoded protein is CASSLTGLNTEAFF.

The chain recombines TRBV5-1 with TRBJ2-2; 9 bases fit TRBD2. V shed 0 bases and J 4 bases; nucleotides not matched to a gene: 4. Germline V lookup: CDR1 SGHRS, CDR2 YFSETQ. This CDR3 spans 16 amino acids. The CDR3 sequence is CASSLDAGGGTGELFF. CDR3 in DNA: TGCGCCAGCAGCTTGGACGCGGGAGGGGGCACCGGGGAGCTGTTTTTT.

The chain links TRBV27 to TRBJ1-6; 9 bases fit TRBD1. Germline V lookup: CDR1 MNHEY, CDR2 SMNVEV (reference sequence). V shed 6 bases, J shed 9 bases, and the junction held 12 bases outside the gene matches. The CDR3 extends over 16 amino acids. The CDR3 DNA is TGTGCCAGCAGGGGTGATCCATGGACAGGGGCTTCACCCCTCCACTTT. Protein product: CASRGDPWTGASPLHF.

The chain uses TRBV30 and TRBJ2-7; TRBD1 matches at 7 bases. Germline CDR1 is GTSNPN and CDR2 is SVGIG (reference sequence). The CDR3 extends over 13 amino acids. Losses at the gene ends were 0 bases for V and 9 bases for J; bases not matched to a gene: 8. The CDR3 spells CAWSVSPRDRQYF. CDR3 DNA sequence: TGTGCCTGGAGTGTTTCACCCCGGGACAGGCAGTACTTC. The entire variable domain, with the rest obtained from reference TRBV30 and TRBJ2-7, is as follows: SQTIHQWPATLVQPVGSPLSLECTVEGTSNPNLYWYRQAAGRGLQLLFYSVGIGQISSEVPQNLSASRPQDRQFILSSKKLLLSDSGFYLCAWSVSPRDRQYFGPGTRLTVT.